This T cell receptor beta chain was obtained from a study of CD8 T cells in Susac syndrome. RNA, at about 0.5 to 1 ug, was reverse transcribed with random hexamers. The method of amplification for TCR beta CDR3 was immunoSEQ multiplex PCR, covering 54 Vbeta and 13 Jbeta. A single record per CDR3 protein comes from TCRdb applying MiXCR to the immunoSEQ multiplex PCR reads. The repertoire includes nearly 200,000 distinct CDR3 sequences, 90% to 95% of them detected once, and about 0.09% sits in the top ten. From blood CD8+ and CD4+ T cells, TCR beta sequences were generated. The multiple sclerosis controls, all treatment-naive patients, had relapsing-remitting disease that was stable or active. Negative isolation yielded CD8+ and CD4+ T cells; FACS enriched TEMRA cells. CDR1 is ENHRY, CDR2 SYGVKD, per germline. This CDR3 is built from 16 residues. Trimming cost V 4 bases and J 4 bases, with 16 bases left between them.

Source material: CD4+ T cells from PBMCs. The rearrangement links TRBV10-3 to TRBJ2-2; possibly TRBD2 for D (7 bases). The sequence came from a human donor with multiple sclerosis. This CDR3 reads CAISGHYREGTGELFF. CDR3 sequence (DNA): TGTGCCATCAGTGGACACTACAGGGAGGGCACCGGGGAGCTGTTTTTT.